Below are 2 T cell receptor beta chains sequenced from a single sample in a study of blood T cell repertoires in COVID-19. TCRdb's copy holds only in-frame clones and misses some; the assay was immunoSEQ multiplex PCR. Of more than 300,000 clones in the sample, around 86% are singletons; the top ten hold more than 9%. Sequencing used PBMCs or T cells enriched from blood (not recorded which). These receptors were obtained from a woman between 18 and 30 years old who had recovered from COVID-19.

The V gene is TRBV4-1, the J gene TRBJ2-7, with 8 bases that match TRBD1. There are 15 residues in the CDR3. V was clipped by 0 bases and J by 6 bases; unmatched bases: 7. CDR1 is MGHRA and CDR2 is YSYEKL in the germline V gene. As DNA, the CDR3 is TGCGCCAGCAGCCAAGATCGAGGCAGGGGGCGCGAGCAGTACTTC. This translates into CASSQDRGRGREQYF.

This clone was counted once. This sequence joins TRBV12-3 or TRBV12-4 and TRBJ2-1; a weak D match, TRBD1 (6 bases). Deletions cut 7 bases from V and 5 bases from J, with 12 bases between. The CDR3 spans 13 residues. The CDR3 region is CASTPDRDNEQFF. The CDR3 DNA reads TGTGCCAGCACTCCGGACAGAGACAATGAGCAGTTCTTC.